These 12 T cell receptor beta chains came from one sample sequenced in a study of blood T cells in healthy people across ages. Using a J-beta primer mix together with a sample-barcoded 5' primer, a second PCR was run for about 6 to 11 cycles. TCRdb fed the 5' RACE reads into MiXCR, producing one record per CDR3 protein. This sample yields 780,000 or so distinct CDR3 sequences, of which less than 70% are seen a single time; about two fifths belongs to the top ten. Sequencing used blood. These receptors came from an elderly man in good health.

V is TRBV13 and J is TRBJ2-7; 9 bases align to TRBD1. Trimming took 4 bases from V and 6 from J; bases not matched to a gene: 10. This CDR3 comprises 15 residues. Germline loops: CDR1 PRHDT, CDR2 FYEKMQ (reference sequence). In DNA form, the CDR3 reads TGTGCCAGCAGCTACACCGGGACAGGGTACGGCGAGCAGTACTTC. It translates to CASSYTGTGYGEQYF.

This clonotype was picked up a small number of times. J is TRBJ2-5 and V is TRBV5-1; D may be TRBD1 (5 bases). CDR3 length: 14 amino acids. Per the germline V gene, CDR1 is SGHRS and CDR2 is YFSETQ. Trimming pared 4 bases from V and 11 bases from J, leaving 21 bases between. The CDR3 loop is CASSPGYPYLEQYF. CDR3 bases: TGCGCCAGCAGCCCAGGGTACCCCTACTTGGAGCAGTACTTC.

This sequence joins TRBV29-1 and TRBJ2-1; 10 bases align to TRBD1. The CDR3 spans 13 residues. V trimming: 4 bases; J trimming: 8 bases; junction bases outside the gene matches: 5. Germline CDR1 and CDR2: SQVTM and ANQGSEA. The CDR3 region is CSVVDRGVDEQFF. The CDR3 nucleotides read TGCAGCGTTGTGGACAGGGGGGTGGATGAGCAGTTCTTC.

The rearrangement joins TRBV5-1 to TRBJ2-5; possibly TRBD1 for D (6 bases). The DNA end favors TRBJ2-7, so the J call may be wrong. The CDR3 is made up of 15 amino acids. Germline CDR1 and CDR2: SGHRS and YFSETQ. CDR3 region: CASSWVGGQYHEQYF. Here the CDR3 DNA reads TGCGCCAGCTCCTGGGTAGGCGGACAGTACCACGAGCAGTACTTC.

The chain uses TRBV5-1 and TRBJ1-5, with 8 nucleotides matching TRBD1. Losses at the gene ends were 2 bases for V and 5 bases for J; bases not matched to a gene: 6. This CDR3 region has 15 residues. In germline, CDR1 is SGHRS, CDR2 YFSETQ. The CDR3 here is CASSFGQGIDQPQHF. CDR3 DNA: TGCGCCAGCAGCTTTGGACAGGGTATCGATCAGCCCCAGCATTTT.

This chain uses TRBV12-3 or TRBV12-4 with TRBJ1-3; D ambiguous. The length of the CDR3 is 13 residues. The germline V and J ends were trimmed by 5 bases and 2 bases, with 7 bases remaining between them. The CDR3 reads CASSPPTGNTIYF. The CDR3 nucleotides are TGTGCCAGCAGTCCCCCCACTGGAAACACCATATATTTT.

The chain couples TRBV7-9 to TRBJ2-7, with 7 bases identical to TRBD2. Trimming took 2 bases from V and 3 from J; bases not matched to a gene: 7. Germline V gene sequence: CDR1 SEHNR, CDR2 FQNEAQ (reference sequence). This CDR3 region has 15 residues. CDR3 DNA sequence: TGTGCCAGCAGCTTAAGGTTTCCGGGGGGCTACGAGCAGTACTTC. It encodes CASSLRFPGGYEQYF. The variable domain in full, completed from reference TRBV7-9 and TRBJ2-7, reads DTGVSQNPRHKITKRGQNVTFRCDPISEHNRLYWYRQTLGQGPEFLTYFQNEAQLEKSRLLSDRFSAERPKGSFSTLEIQRTEQGDSAMYLCASSLRFPGGYEQYFGPGTRLTVT.

This rearrangement joins TRBV7-6 to TRBJ1-6; TRBD1 is a possible D gene (6 bases). The CDR3 covers 14 residues. The germline V gene has CDR1 SGHVS and CDR2 FNYEAQ. Between the trimmed V and J ends, which lost 2 bases and 10 bases, there was a span of 12 bases. As DNA, the CDR3 is TGTGCCAGCAGCTTAAGAGGGGGATTCTCACCCCTCCACTTT. Translated: CASSLRGGFSPLHF.

The chain joins TRBV18 to TRBJ1-2; the D is unclear. This CDR3 has 14 residues. Germline values: CDR1 KGHSH, CDR2 LQKENI. The ends were cut back, 3 bases at V and 4 bases at J, with 12 bases in the middle. The CDR3 nucleotides read TGTGCCAGCTCACCCTCGAGGAACGGCTATGGCTACACCTTC. It yields the protein CASSPSRNGYGYTF.

This sequence joins TRBV6-1 and TRBJ2-3; 9 bases are a match to TRBD1. Germline V CDR1 and CDR2: MNHNS, SASEGT. This CDR3 has 16 amino acids. Unmatched junction bases numbered 19, after V lost 4 bases and J lost 14 bases. The CDR3 is CASSAGRTGEHRYAYF. CDR3 coding DNA: TGTGCCAGCAGTGCCGGAAGGACAGGGGAGCACAGATACGCGTATTTT.

Remarks on this clonotype: One junction end does not reproduce the germline sequence, and a read error may be involved. The chain links TRBV9 to TRBJ1-2; no firm D call. Germline loops: CDR1 SGDLS, CDR2 YYNGEE. There are 14 residues in the CDR3. The CDR3 region is CVSSGGGPYYGYTF. Written as DNA, the CDR3 is TGTGTCAGCAGCGGCGGAGGGCCCTACTATGGCTACACCTTC.

The rearrangement uses TRBV6-5 and TRBJ2-3; 12 bases line up with TRBD2. Germline CDR1 is MNHEY and CDR2 is SVGAGI. The junction had 7 bases not matched to a gene; V was cut back by 5 bases and J by 7 bases. The CDR3 loop spans 15 amino acids. This chain's CDR3 is CASSRRTSGVNTQYF. The DNA for the CDR3 is TGTGCCAGCAGTCGACGGACTAGCGGGGTTAATACGCAGTATTTT.